This T cell receptor beta chain came from a study of T cell responses to AZD1222 COVID-19 vaccine. Study findings and constraints: Vaccination with two AZD1222 doses was followed by a rise in Spike-specific TCR breadth and depth. Spike was spanned by vaccine-associated CD4 TCRs, which were dominant at 160-218 and 743-854.

Profiled with immunoSEQ multiplex PCR; TCRdb holds only in-frame clones, not every one. The sample lists 95,000 or so clones, more than 70% occurring once. This clone was found once. Its antigen is unknown. The source is an adult in good health. The sample in question was peripheral blood, obtained on day 0 of AZD1222 vaccination.

CDR3 protein: CSVKTLAGGSPFF. In nucleotides, the CDR3 is TGCAGCGTGAAAACCTTAGCGGGGGGCAGTCCGTTCTTC. This chain joins TRBV29-1 and TRBJ2-1; 10 nucleotides line up with TRBD2. The germline V gene encodes CDR1 SQVTM and CDR2 ANQGSEA. The CDR3 is 13 amino acids. V lost 6 bases to trimming and J lost 15 bases; unmatched junction nucleotides: 14.